These 32 T cell receptor beta chains share one sample of origin, sequenced in a study of T cell changes during pregnancy in multiple sclerosis. Only in-frame clones appear in the TCRdb table, and some are missing; sequencing was by immunoSEQ multiplex PCR. The repertoire holds tens of thousands of clones, approximately 92% seen once, with roughly 2.8% in the top ten. Sample: peripheral blood, taken in the third trimester of pregnancy. These receptors were collected from a female donor in good health, enrolled as a control in a pregnancy study.

The chain uses TRBV5-1 and TRBJ1-3, with D hard to call. V lost 4 bases to trimming and J lost 0 bases, with 11 bases between them. The CDR3 has 15 amino acids. Germline V gives CDR1 SGHRS, CDR2 YFSETQ. CDR3 bases: TGCGCCAGCAGCGCGGCGGCGAGCTCTGGAAACACCATATATTTT. This codes for CASSAAASSGNTIYF.

This chain links TRBV29-1 with TRBJ2-7; 7 bases map to TRBD1. From germline, CDR1 is SQVTM and CDR2 ANQGSEA. J gave up 2 bases and V 6 bases, and 13 bases lay outside the gene matches. The CDR3 has 15 amino acids. The chain's CDR3 is CSVKGTDELTYEQYF. CDR3 nucleotides: TGCAGCGTAAAAGGGACAGATGAATTAACCTACGAGCAGTACTTC.

The CDR3 DNA reads as TGTGCCAGCACCGGGAGACTACCCAACTATGGCTACACCTTC. Translating it yields CASTGRLPNYGYTF. The chain recombines TRBV21-1 with TRBJ1-2. TRBV21-1 is a pseudogene. CDR3 length: 14 residues.

The genes are TRBV10-3 and TRBJ2-3, with 7 bases aligning to TRBD1. Germline-derived CDR1 and CDR2 are ENHRY and SYGVKD. Trimming cost V 2 bases and J 3 bases; bases outside gene matches: 2. The CDR3 has 14 amino acids. In DNA, the CDR3 is TGTGCCATCAGTGAGGAGGACAGGACAGATACGCAGTATTTT. It yields the protein CAISEEDRTDTQYF.

The chain links TRBV27 to TRBJ2-5; tentative D call: TRBD2 (6 bases). This CDR3 contains 12 residues. The V gene's germline CDR1 is MNHEY and CDR2 SMNVEV (reference sequence). V lost 4 bases, J lost 4 bases, and 7 bases lay in between. The CDR3 loop is CASSSGGETQYF. CDR3 sequence (DNA): TGTGCCAGCAGTTCCGGGGGAGAGACCCAGTACTTC.

The chain combines TRBV4-3 with TRBJ2-2; 7 positions match TRBD1. The germline gives CDR1 LGHNA, CDR2 YSLEER. J was trimmed by 2 bases and V by 4 bases; bases with no gene match: 10. The CDR3 has 17 residues. The CDR3 here is CASSRYRGTRNTGELFF. Here the CDR3 DNA reads TGCGCCAGCAGCCGGTACAGGGGTACAAGAAACACCGGGGAGCTGTTTTTT.

The chain recombines TRBV7-3 with TRBJ2-6; TRBD1 matches at 8 bases. The CDR3 extends over 21 amino acids. The V and J ends lost 5 bases and 3 bases, in that order; junction bases with no gene match: 21. From germline, CDR1 is SGHTA and CDR2 FQGTGA. The CDR3: CASSHSLVGASGGSGANVLTF. DNA for the CDR3: TGTGCCAGCAGCCATTCCCTAGTGGGGGCATCAGGGGGCAGTGGGGCCAACGTCCTGACTTTC.

The chain couples TRBV5-8 to TRBJ2-7; D unresolved. The CDR3 is made up of 12 amino acids. Germline V gives CDR1 SGHTS, CDR2 YDEGEE. V lost 4 bases and J lost 7, with 12 bases in between. The CDR3 DNA sequence: TGTGCCAGCAGCGTATTTTCTAGGGAGCAGTACTTC. As protein: CASSVFSREQYF.

The table lists this clone with a count of one. Mismatch with germline at one junction end may stem from a read error. This chain connects TRBV10-1 to TRBJ2-5; 10 positions match TRBD2. The CDR3 sequence is 15 residues long. Germline V CDR1 and CDR2: WNHNN, SYGVQD (reference sequence). DNA of the CDR3: TGCGCCAGCAATCTGAGCGGGGGGGCCCAACAGACCCAGTACTTC. Amino acids: CASNLSGGAQQTQYF.

This clone appeared once. The rearrangement joins TRBV2 to TRBJ2-7; D perhaps matches TRBD1 (6 bases). Trimming shortened V by 3 bases and J by 4 bases, and 7 bases separated the two germline ends. The germline V gene encodes CDR1 SNHLY and CDR2 FYNNEI. This CDR3 has 12 residues. The CDR3 DNA reads TGTGCCAGCAGTGACAGGGGTTACGAGCAGTACTTC. Residues: CASSDRGYEQYF.

The genes are TRBV23-1 and TRBJ1-5; D remains unclear. TRBV23-1 carries the ORF label, with uncertain function. V lost 7 bases, J lost 3 bases, and 10 bases lay in between. The CDR3 runs to 13 residues. CDR3: CASMERDNQPQHF. The CDR3 DNA sequence: TGCGCCAGCATGGAGAGGGACAATCAGCCCCAGCATTTT.

CDR3 region: CASSVHRGPNTGELFF. DNA of the CDR3: TGTGCCAGCAGCGTACACAGGGGGCCCAACACCGGGGAGCTGTTTTTT. The gene calls are TRBV9 and TRBJ2-2; 9 bases are a match to TRBD1. The CDR3 extends over 16 amino acids. The V gene end was trimmed by 1 base and the J gene end by 2 bases; junction bases not matched to a gene: 3. Germline loops: CDR1 SGDLS, CDR2 YYNGEE.

The chain links TRBV7-3 to TRBJ2-2; D remains unclear. This CDR3 is built from 15 residues. V shed 1 base and J shed 10 bases, with 16 bases lying between them. Germline lookup yields CDR1 SGHTA and CDR2 FQGTGA. The CDR3 loop reads CASSLRARSPTELFF. CDR3 in DNA: TGTGCCAGCAGCTTAAGGGCCAGGTCACCGACGGAGCTGTTTTTT.

The chain couples TRBV5-1 to TRBJ2-1; perhaps TRBD2 as D (5 bases). There are 14 residues in the CDR3. V was clipped by 4 bases and J by 5 bases, with 13 bases between them. Germline V gives CDR1 SGHRS, CDR2 YFSETQ. The CDR3 protein is CASSNPTGNNEQFF. The CDR3 DNA reads TGCGCCAGCAGCAACCCGACCGGGAACAATGAGCAGTTCTTC.

This clone showed up just once. The chain employs TRBV30 and TRBJ1-4; no reliable D call. The CDR3 has 15 amino acids. Deletions cut 0 bases from V and 4 bases from J, with 12 bases between. From germline, CDR1 is GTSNPN and CDR2 SVGIG (reference sequence). The CDR3 DNA sequence: TGTGCCTGGAGTGTAGGCGCGGGTGATAATGAAAAACTGTTTTTT. Amino acid sequence: CAWSVGAGDNEKLFF.

This chain connects TRBV27 to TRBJ2-1; TRBD2 aligns across 9 bases. Germline CDR1 reads MNHEY; CDR2 reads SMNVEV (reference sequence). CDR3 length: 18 residues. V gave up 5 bases and J gave up 8 bases; unmatched junction bases: 19. CDR3 loop: CASSARARRGGSWDEQFF. The DNA for the CDR3 is TGTGCCAGCAGTGCACGTGCTCGGCGGGGGGGCAGTTGGGATGAGCAGTTCTTC.

This chain uses TRBV28 with TRBJ2-7, with TRBD2 matching 7 bases. V gave up 7 bases and J gave up 3 bases; unmatched junction bases: 3. Germline V gene data show CDR1 as MDHEN and CDR2 as SYDVKM. This CDR3 has 12 amino acids. Written as DNA, the CDR3 is TGTGCCAGCATGGGGGAGGGCTACGAGCAGTACTTC. Its protein product is CASMGEGYEQYF.

The J gene is TRBJ2-2, the V gene TRBV4-1; 9 bases fit TRBD2. J was trimmed by 1 base and V by 6 bases; bases with no gene match: 3. The CDR3 covers 15 residues. The germline V gene encodes CDR1 MGHRA and CDR2 YSYEKL. The chain's CDR3 is CASSFSGRNTGELFF. The CDR3 coding sequence is TGCGCCAGCAGTTTTAGCGGGAGGAACACCGGGGAGCTGTTTTTT.

This sequence joins TRBV9 and TRBJ2-7; 8 bases fit TRBD1. Germline CDR1 is SGDLS and CDR2 is YYNGEE. The J segment lost 1 base and the V segment lost 0 bases, leaving 3 bases of the junction unmatched. The CDR3 consists of 15 residues. CDR3 sequence (DNA): TGTGCCAGCAGCGTAGACGGACAGGGATCCTACGAGCAGTACTTC. This gives the protein CASSVDGQGSYEQYF.

This CDR3 reads CATSPEYSRASTGELFF. CDR3 nucleotide sequence: TGTGCCACCAGCCCGGAATATTCCAGGGCGAGCACCGGGGAGCTGTTTTTT. The chain couples TRBV15 to TRBJ2-2, with D possibly matching TRBD1 (5 bases). The V end was cut by 5 bases, the J end by 4 bases, with 20 bases between. This CDR3 has 17 amino acids. Per germline, CDR1 LNHNV and CDR2 YYDKDF (reference sequence).

This chain links TRBV6-5 with TRBJ1-4; tentatively, D is TRBD1 (5 bases). The CDR3 is 15 amino acids. V was pared by 5 bases and J by 8 bases, with 18 bases between. Germline loops: CDR1 MNHEY, CDR2 SVGAGI. The CDR3 region has the DNA TGTGCCAGCAGTACGACCCAGGGCTCCTACGAAAAACTGTTTTTT. This encodes CASSTTQGSYEKLFF.

This sequence joins TRBV7-9 and TRBJ2-5, with 13 bases lining up with TRBD2. V was clipped by 5 bases and J by 1 base; unmatched bases: 7. The CDR3 runs to 17 residues. CDR1 is SEHNR, CDR2 FQNEAQ, per germline (reference sequence). CDR3 loop: CASSPGTSGNLQETQYF. The CDR3 region has the DNA TGTGCCAGCAGCCCCGGGACTAGCGGGAATCTCCAAGAGACCCAGTACTTC.

V is TRBV2 and J is TRBJ2-2, with 7 bases identical to TRBD2. Unmatched junction bases numbered 10, after V lost 10 bases and J lost 5 bases. This CDR3 contains 14 residues. Germline V lookup: CDR1 SNHLY, CDR2 FYNNEI. This CDR3 is CATNTGGGTGELFF. The CDR3 nucleotides read TGTGCCACAAATACGGGAGGTGGTACCGGGGAGCTGTTTTTT.

On this clone: At the DNA level, this CDR3 is encoded by other sequences in the same sample as well. The chain employs TRBV5-6 and TRBJ1-1, with 9 bases identical to TRBD1. Trimming at V came to 4 bases and at J to 4 bases, leaving 5 bases not matched to a gene. Germline CDR1 reads SGHDT; CDR2 reads YYEEEE. This CDR3 is built from 14 residues. CDR3 DNA: TGTGCCAGCAGCGGAACAGGGGGCGGCACTGAAGCTTTCTTT. This gives the protein CASSGTGGGTEAFF. The variable domain in full, with the rest retrieved from reference TRBV5-6 and TRBJ1-1, is DAGVTQSPTHLIKTRGQQVTLRCSPKSGHDTVSWYQQALGQGPQFIFQYYEEEERQRGNFPDRFSGHQFPNYSSELNVNALLLGDSALYLCASSGTGGGTEAFFGQGTRLTVV.

The CDR3 DNA follows: TGTGCCAGCTCACTTTCCCTACAGGTGTTTAACTATGGCTACACCTTC. This translates into CASSLSLQVFNYGYTF. The J gene is TRBJ1-2, the V gene TRBV18; D is perhaps TRBD1 (5 bases). The CDR3 runs 16 residues. Germline-derived CDR1 and CDR2 are KGHSH and LQKENI. The germline V and J ends were trimmed by 4 bases and 1 base, with 16 bases remaining between them.

The CDR3 nucleotides read TGTGCCAGCAGTTTATACCAGGGTTTTGGCTACACCTTC. As protein: CASSLYQGFGYTF. The chain uses TRBV28 and TRBJ1-2; D is perhaps TRBD1 (5 bases). The CDR3 runs to 13 residues. Germline CDR1 is MDHEN and CDR2 is SYDVKM. The V gene lost 1 base and the J gene lost 7 bases, with 10 bases spanning the gap.

CDR3 DNA sequence: TGCGCCAGCAGCGACTCCGGGACAGGGTCCCACGAGCAGTACTTC. It codes for CASSDSGTGSHEQYF. The gene calls are TRBV5-1 and TRBJ2-7; 9 nucleotides agree with TRBD1. After removal of 4 bases from V and 5 bases from J, the junction contained 10 bases not matched to a gene. This CDR3 spans 15 amino acids. Looked up from germline, CDR1 is SGHRS and CDR2 is YFSETQ.

V is TRBV10-2 and J is TRBJ2-1; D ambiguous. Trimming removed 4 bases at V and 6 bases at J, with 13 bases between. Germline values: CDR1 WSHSY, CDR2 SAAADI. This CDR3 is 14 amino acids long. Here the CDR3 DNA reads TGCGCCAGCAGTGCGTTTCCGAGCCCCAATGAGCAGTTCTTC. Its protein is CASSAFPSPNEQFF.

The chain joins TRBV4-2 to TRBJ2-1; TRBD2 is a possible D gene (6 bases). Trimming took off 1 base at V and 4 bases at J, with 8 bases between the two ends. The germline V gene encodes CDR1 LGHNA and CDR2 YNFKEQ. The CDR3 length is 14 residues. The CDR3 is CASSQGGVYNEQFF. The DNA of the CDR3 is TGTGCCAGCAGCCAAGGGGGGGTTTACAATGAGCAGTTCTTC.

J is TRBJ2-3 and V is TRBV27; TRBD2 agrees at 13 bases. Germline V gene lookup returns CDR1 MNHEY and CDR2 SMNVEV (reference sequence). The length of the CDR3 is 15 residues. Unmatched junction bases numbered 6, after V lost 7 bases and J lost 5 bases. CDR3 DNA sequence: TGTGCCAGCAAACTAGCGGGGGGGCCGGTAGATACGCAGTATTTT. It encodes CASKLAGGPVDTQYF.

The V and J genes are TRBV7-6 and TRBJ2-3, with D maybe TRBD1 (6 bases). The V end was cut by 4 bases, the J end by 0 bases, with 14 bases between. CDR3 size: 16 residues. The V gene's germline CDR1 is SGHVS and CDR2 FNYEAQ. The CDR3 sequence is CASSSIQGPSTDTQYF. CDR3 in DNA: TGTGCCAGCAGCTCCATACAGGGCCCAAGCACAGATACGCAGTATTTT.

The chain joins TRBV7-9 to TRBJ2-5; 9 nucleotides match TRBD1. Germline V CDR1 and CDR2: SEHNR, FQNEAQ (reference sequence). The CDR3 totals 13 residues. Trimming removed 10 bases from V and 5 bases from J; junction bases left unmatched: 8. CDR3 residues: CAIGTGTWETQYF. CDR3 in DNA: TGTGCCATCGGGACAGGGACCTGGGAGACCCAGTACTTC.